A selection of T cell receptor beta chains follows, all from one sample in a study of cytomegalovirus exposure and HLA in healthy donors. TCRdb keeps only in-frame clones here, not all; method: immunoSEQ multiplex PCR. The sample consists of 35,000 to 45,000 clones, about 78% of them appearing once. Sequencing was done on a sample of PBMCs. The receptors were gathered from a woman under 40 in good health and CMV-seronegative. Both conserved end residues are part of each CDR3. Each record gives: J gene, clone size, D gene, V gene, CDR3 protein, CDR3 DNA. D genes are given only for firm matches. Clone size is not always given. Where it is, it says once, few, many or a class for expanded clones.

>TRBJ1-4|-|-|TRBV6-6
CASSRDTSNEKLFF
TGTGCCAGCAGCCGGGACACCTCTAATGAAAAACTGTTTTTT
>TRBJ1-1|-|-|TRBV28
CASRPWDFSGTEAFF
TGTGCCAGCAGACCTTGGGACTTCTCGGGGACTGAAGCTTTCTTT
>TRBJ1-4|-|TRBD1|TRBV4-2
CASSQKIDRGGDEKLFF
TGTGCCAGCAGCCAAAAAATTGACAGGGGTGGGGATGAAAAACTGTTTTTT
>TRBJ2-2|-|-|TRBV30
CAWSVPGSGGELFF
TGTGCCTGGAGTGTTCCCGGTTCGGGCGGGGAGCTGTTTTTT
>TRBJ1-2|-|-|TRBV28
CASQTANYGYTF
TGTGCCAGTCAAACAGCAAACTATGGCTACACCTTC
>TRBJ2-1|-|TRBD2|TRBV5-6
CASSLVGTSGYGEQFF
TGTGCCAGCAGCTTGGTGGGGACTAGCGGGTATGGTGAGCAGTTCTTC
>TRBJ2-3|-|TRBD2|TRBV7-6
CASSLALAGTDTQYF
TGTGCCAGCAGCTTAGCGCTAGCGGGTACAGATACGCAGTATTTT
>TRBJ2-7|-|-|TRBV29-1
CSVEDLNPTGEQYF
TGCAGCGTTGAAGATCTAAATCCTACGGGCGAGCAGTACTTC
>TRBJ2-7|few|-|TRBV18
CASSPLIRGDEQYF
TGTGCCAGCTCACCACTGATCAGGGGTGACGAGCAGTACTTC
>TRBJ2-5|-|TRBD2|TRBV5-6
CASSLLRAGVKETQYF
TGTGCCAGCAGCTTGCTAAGAGCGGGGGTCAAAGAGACCCAGTACTTC
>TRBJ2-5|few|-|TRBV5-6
CASSLAGRGVSETQYF
TGTGCCAGCAGCTTGGCCGGGCGGGGTGTGTCGGAGACCCAGTACTTC
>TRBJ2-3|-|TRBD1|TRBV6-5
CASTQGQGDPGDYF
TGTGCCAGCACCCAAGGACAGGGAGACCCTGGCGACTATTTT
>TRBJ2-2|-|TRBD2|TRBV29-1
CSVAASGSVGAGELFF
TGCAGCGTTGCGGCTAGCGGGAGCGTTGGGGCCGGGGAGCTGTTTTTT
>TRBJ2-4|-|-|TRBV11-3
CASSLATENIQYF
TGTGCCAGCAGCTTAGCAACGGAAAACATTCAGTACTTC
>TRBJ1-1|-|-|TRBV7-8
CASSLVAQNTEAFF
TGTGCCAGCAGCTTAGTGGCACAAAACACTGAAGCTTTCTTT
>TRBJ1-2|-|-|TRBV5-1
CASSLEDSYIDGYTF
TGCGCCAGCAGCTTGGAAGACAGCTATATAGATGGCTACACCTTC
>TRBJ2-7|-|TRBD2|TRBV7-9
CASSLSGGAAEQYF
TGTGCCAGCAGCTTAAGCGGGGGGGCCGCCGAGCAGTACTTC
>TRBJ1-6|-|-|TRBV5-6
CASSSSSGTLNSPLHF
TGTGCCAGCAGCTCCAGCTCCGGGACACTAAATTCACCCCTCCACTTT
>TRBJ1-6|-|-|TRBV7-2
CASSLDRRRGSPLHF
TGTGCCAGCAGCTTAGATCGTAGAAGGGGGTCACCCCTCCACTTT
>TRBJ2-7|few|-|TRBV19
CASNVGSYEQYF
TGTGCCAGTAACGTCGGGTCCTACGAGCAGTACTTC
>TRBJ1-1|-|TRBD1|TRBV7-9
CASSWTGQWNTEAFF
TGTGCCAGCAGCTGGACGGGACAGTGGAACACTGAAGCTTTCTTT
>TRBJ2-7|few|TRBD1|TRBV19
CASSRTGAPDDEQYF
TGTGCCAGTAGTAGAACAGGGGCCCCCGACGACGAGCAGTACTTC
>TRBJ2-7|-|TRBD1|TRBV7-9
CASSHRGFSSYEQYF
TGTGCCAGCAGCCACAGGGGATTCAGCTCCTACGAGCAGTACTTC
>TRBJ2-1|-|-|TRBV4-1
CASSHNGQEQFF
TGCGCCAGCAGTCACAATGGACAGGAGCAGTTCTTC
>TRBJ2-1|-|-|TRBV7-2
CAVTGAVSYNEQFF
TGTGCCGTAACGGGAGCGGTCTCCTACAATGAGCAGTTCTTC
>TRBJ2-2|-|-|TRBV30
CAWNLGAGELFF
TGTGCCTGGAACCTAGGGGCCGGGGAGCTGTTTTTT
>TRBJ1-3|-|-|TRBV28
CASSVSGNTIYF
TGTGCCAGCAGCGTTAGTGGAAACACCATATATTTT
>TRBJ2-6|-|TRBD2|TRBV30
CAWGGEREVSGGANVLTF
TGTGCCTGGGGAGGGGAGCGGGAGGTCTCGGGTGGGGCCAACGTCCTGACTTTC
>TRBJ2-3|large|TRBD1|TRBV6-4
CASSDSVGDRGQDTQYF
TGTGCCAGCAGTGACTCGGTAGGGGACAGGGGGCAAGATACGCAGTATTTT
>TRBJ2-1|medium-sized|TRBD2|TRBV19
CASSMTSGAYNEQFF
TGTGCCAGTAGTATGACTAGCGGGGCCTACAATGAGCAGTTCTTC
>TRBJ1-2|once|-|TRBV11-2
CASSSLGSGRGYTF
TGTGCCAGCAGCTCCCTGGGGAGCGGCCGGGGCTACACCTTC
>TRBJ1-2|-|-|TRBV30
CAWSDSRGITF
TGTGCCTGGAGTGATTCCAGGGGTATCACCTTC